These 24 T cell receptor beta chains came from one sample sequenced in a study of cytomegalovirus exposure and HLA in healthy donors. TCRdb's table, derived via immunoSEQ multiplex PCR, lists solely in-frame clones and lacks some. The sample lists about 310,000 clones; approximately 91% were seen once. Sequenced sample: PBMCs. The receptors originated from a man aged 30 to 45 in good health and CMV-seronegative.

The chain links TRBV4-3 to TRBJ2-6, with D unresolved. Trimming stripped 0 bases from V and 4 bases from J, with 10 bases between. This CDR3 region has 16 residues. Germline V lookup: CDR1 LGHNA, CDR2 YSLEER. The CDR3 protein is CASSQEAAAGANVLTF. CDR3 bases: TGCGCCAGCAGCCAAGAGGCGGCTGCGGGGGCCAACGTCCTGACTTTC.

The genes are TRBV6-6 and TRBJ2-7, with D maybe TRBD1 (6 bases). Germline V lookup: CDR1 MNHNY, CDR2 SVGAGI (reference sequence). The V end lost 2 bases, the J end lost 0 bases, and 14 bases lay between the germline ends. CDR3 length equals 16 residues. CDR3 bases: TGTGCCAGCAGTTACGGGCAGGGGCCTCTCTCCTACGAGCAGTACTTC. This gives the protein CASSYGQGPLSYEQYF.

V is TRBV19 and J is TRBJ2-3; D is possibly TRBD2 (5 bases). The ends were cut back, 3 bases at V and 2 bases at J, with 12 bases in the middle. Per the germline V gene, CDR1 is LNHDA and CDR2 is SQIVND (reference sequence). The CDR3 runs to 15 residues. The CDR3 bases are TGTGCCAGTAGTATTCCCAGCGGTTTCACAGATACGCAGTATTTT. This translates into CASSIPSGFTDTQYF.

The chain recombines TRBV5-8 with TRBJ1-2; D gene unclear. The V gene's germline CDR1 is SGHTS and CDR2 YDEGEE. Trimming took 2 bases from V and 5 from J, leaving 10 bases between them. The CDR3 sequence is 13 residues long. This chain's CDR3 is CASSFLVWYGYTF. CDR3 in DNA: TGTGCCAGCAGCTTTCTAGTCTGGTATGGCTACACCTTC. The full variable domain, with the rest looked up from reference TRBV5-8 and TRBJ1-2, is EAGVTQSPTHLIKTRGQQATLRCSPISGHTSVYWYQQALGLGLQFLLWYDEGEERNRGNFPPRFSGRQFPNYSSELNVNALELEDSALYLCASSFLVWYGYTFGSGTRLTVV.

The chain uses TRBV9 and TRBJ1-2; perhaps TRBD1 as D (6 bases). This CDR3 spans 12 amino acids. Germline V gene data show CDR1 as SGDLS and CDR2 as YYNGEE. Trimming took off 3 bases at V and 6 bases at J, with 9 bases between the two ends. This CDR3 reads CASSDRVHGYTF. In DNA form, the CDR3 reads TGTGCCAGCAGCGACAGGGTTCATGGCTACACCTTC.

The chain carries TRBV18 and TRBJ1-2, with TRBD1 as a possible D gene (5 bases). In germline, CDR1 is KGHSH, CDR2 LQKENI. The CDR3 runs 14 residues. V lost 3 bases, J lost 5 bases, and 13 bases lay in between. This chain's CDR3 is CASSPGGAWYGYTF. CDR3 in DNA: TGTGCCAGCTCACCGGGAGGGGCTTGGTATGGCTACACCTTC. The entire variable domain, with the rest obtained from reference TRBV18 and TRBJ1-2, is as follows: NAGVMQNPRHLVRRRGQEARLRCSPMKGHSHVYWYRQLPEEGLKFMVYLQKENIIDESGMPKERFSAEFPKEGPSILRIQQVVRGDSAAYFCASSPGGAWYGYTFGSGTRLTVV.

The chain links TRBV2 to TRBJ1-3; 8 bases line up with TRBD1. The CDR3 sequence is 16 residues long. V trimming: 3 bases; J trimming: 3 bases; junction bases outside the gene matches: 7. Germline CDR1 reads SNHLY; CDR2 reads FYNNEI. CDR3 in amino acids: CASSEIQGAGGNTIYF. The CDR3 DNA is TGTGCCAGCAGTGAGATTCAGGGGGCAGGTGGAAACACCATATATTTT.

The DNA for the CDR3 is TGCGCCAGCAGCCAAGACTTCAGCTACGAGCAGTACTTC. Translating it yields CASSQDFSYEQYF. This chain links TRBV4-3 with TRBJ2-7; D is ambiguous. V was clipped by 0 bases and J by 3 bases, with 6 bases between them. The germline CDR1 and CDR2 sequences are LGHNA and YSLEER. CDR3 length: 13 residues.

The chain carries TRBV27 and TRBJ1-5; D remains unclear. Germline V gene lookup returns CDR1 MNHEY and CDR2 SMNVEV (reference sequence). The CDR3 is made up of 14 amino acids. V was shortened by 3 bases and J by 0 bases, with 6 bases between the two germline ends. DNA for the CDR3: TGTGCCAGCAGTTTGGGAGATAGCAATCAGCCCCAGCATTTT. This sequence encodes CASSLGDSNQPQHF.

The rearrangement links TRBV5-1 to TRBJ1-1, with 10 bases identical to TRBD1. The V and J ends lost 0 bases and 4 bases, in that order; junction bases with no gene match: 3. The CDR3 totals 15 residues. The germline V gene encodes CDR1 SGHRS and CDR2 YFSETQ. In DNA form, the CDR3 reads TGCGCCAGCAGCTTGGGGACAGGGGGTAGCACTGAAGCTTTCTTT. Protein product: CASSLGTGGSTEAFF.

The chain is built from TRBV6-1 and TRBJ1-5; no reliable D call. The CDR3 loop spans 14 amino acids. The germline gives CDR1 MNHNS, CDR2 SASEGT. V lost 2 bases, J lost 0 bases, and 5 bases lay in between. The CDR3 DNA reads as TGTGCCAGCAGTGAATACGGTAGCAATCAGCCCCAGCATTTT. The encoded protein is CASSEYGSNQPQHF.

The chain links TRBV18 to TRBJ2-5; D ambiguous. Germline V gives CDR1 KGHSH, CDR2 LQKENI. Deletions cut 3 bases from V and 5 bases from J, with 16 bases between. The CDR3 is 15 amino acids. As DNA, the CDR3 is TGTGCCAGCTCACCTTCGGCAGGTAACGTGGAGACCCAGTACTTC. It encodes CASSPSAGNVETQYF.

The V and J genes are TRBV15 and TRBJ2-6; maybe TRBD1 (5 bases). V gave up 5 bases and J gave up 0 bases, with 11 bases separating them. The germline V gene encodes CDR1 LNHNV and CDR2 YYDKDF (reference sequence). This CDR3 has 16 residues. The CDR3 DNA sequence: TGTGCCACCAGCCCTGGACACCTCTCTGGGGCCAACGTCCTGACTTTC. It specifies CATSPGHLSGANVLTF.

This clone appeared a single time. The CDR3 DNA reads TGTGCCAGCAGTTACTCGGGGGCCTCTAGCACAGATACGCAGTATTTT. It encodes CASSYSGASSTDTQYF. The V call is TRBV6-6, the J call TRBJ2-3; D is perhaps TRBD1 (6 bases). The CDR3 contains 16 residues. V gave up 0 bases and J gave up 0 bases, with 10 bases separating them. Germline loops: CDR1 MNHNY, CDR2 SVGAGI (reference sequence).

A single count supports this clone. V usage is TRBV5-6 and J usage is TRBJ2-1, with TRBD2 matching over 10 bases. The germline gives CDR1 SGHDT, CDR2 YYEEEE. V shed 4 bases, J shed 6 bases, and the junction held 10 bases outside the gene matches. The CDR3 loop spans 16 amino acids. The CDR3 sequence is CASSPELAGGLNEQFF. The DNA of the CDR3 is TGTGCCAGCAGCCCGGAATTAGCGGGGGGCCTCAATGAGCAGTTCTTC.

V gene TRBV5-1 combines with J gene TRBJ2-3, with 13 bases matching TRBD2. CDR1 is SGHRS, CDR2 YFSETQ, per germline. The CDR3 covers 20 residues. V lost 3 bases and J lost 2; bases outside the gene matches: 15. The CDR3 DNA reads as TGCGCCAGCAGCTCCGCCGGCACTAGCGGGGGGGCTCGGGTCACAGATACGCAGTATTTT. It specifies CASSSAGTSGGARVTDTQYF.

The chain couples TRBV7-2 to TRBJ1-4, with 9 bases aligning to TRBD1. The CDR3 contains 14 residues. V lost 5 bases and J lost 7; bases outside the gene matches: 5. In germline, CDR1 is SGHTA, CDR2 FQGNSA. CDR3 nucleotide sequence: TGTGCCAGCAGCAGGGACAGGGAGGTTGAAAAACTGTTTTTT. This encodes CASSRDREVEKLFF.

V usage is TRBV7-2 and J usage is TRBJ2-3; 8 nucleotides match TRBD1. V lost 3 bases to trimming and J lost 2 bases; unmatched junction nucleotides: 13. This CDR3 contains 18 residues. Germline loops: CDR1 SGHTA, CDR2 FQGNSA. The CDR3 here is CASSFGQGAPPYTDTQYF. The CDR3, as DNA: TGTGCCAGCAGCTTCGGGCAGGGGGCTCCCCCCTACACAGATACGCAGTATTTT.

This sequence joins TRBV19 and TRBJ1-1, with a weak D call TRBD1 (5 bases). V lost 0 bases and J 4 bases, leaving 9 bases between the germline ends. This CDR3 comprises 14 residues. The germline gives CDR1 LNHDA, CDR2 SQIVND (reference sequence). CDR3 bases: TGTGCCAGTAGTATAGAGGGGGGTCGCACTGAAGCTTTCTTT. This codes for CASSIEGGRTEAFF.

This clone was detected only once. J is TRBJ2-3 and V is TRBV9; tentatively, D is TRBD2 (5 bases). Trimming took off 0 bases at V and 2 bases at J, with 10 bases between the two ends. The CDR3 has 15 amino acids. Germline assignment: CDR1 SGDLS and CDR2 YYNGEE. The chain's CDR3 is CASSVDRGFTDTQYF. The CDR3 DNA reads TGTGCCAGCAGCGTAGACCGGGGATTCACAGATACGCAGTATTTT.

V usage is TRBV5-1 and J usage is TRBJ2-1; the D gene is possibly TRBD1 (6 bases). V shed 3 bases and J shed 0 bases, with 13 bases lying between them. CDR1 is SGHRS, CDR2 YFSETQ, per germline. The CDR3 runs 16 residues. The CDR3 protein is CASSSRGRTSYNEQFF. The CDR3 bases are TGCGCCAGCAGCTCCAGGGGCCGTACCTCCTACAATGAGCAGTTCTTC.

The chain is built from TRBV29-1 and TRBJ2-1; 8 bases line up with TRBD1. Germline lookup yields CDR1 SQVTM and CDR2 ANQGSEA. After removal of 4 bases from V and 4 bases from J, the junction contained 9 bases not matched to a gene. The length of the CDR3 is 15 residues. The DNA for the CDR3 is TGCAGCGTTGGGGCTAGGACAGGGAGGTACAATGAGCAGTTCTTC. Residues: CSVGARTGRYNEQFF.

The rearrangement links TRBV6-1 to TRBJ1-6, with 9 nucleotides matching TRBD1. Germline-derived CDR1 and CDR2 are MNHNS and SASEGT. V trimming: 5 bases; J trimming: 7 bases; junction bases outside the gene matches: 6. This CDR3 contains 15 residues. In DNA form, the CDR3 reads TGTGCCAGCAGTTGGACAGGGGCTGGAAATTCACCCCTCCACTTT. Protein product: CASSWTGAGNSPLHF.

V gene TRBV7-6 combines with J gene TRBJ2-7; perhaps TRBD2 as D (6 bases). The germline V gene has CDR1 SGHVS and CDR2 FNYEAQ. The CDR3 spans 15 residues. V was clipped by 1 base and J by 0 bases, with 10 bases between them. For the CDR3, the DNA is TGTGCCAGCAGCTTAGTCGGAGGGAGCTCCTACGAGCAGTACTTC. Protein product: CASSLVGGSSYEQYF.